Following are 23 T cell receptor beta chains from one sample sequenced in a study of regulatory T cells in long-lasting Graves disease. Documented time point: persistent/refractory GD, antithyroid drugs over 5 years with positive TRAb. Following extraction of RNA from PBMCs, that RNA was used to make the TCR library. iRepertoire HTBI primers and Arm-PCR of CDR3 regions built TCR beta libraries. TCRdb analysed the multiplex PCR reads with MiXCR anew, one entry per CDR3 protein. In the table there are about 470,000 distinct CDR3 sequences, 20% to 25% of which are singletons. The starting material was peripheral blood mononuclear cells (PBMCs), obtained when the disease was refractory, from a patient treated with antithyroid drugs. The receptors were gathered from a female donor with Graves disease.

This clonotype was counted at least ten times. The chain recombines TRBV28 with TRBJ1-4; D is ambiguous. This CDR3 region has 16 residues. Trimming removed 4 bases from V and 4 bases from J, with 16 bases in between. Germline V CDR1 and CDR2: MDHEN, SYDVKM. The CDR3 DNA sequence: TGTGCCAGCAGTTCGTGGAGCGGTGAGGATAATGAAAAACTGTTTTTT. It yields the protein CASSSWSGEDNEKLFF.

Many counts were recorded for this clonotype. V usage is TRBV7-8 and J usage is TRBJ1-6; a possible D gene is TRBD1 (6 bases). This CDR3 has 15 amino acids. Germline values: CDR1 SGHVS, CDR2 FQNEAQ. V shed 1 base and J shed 8 bases, with 12 bases lying between them. Here the CDR3 reads CASSLELAGDSPLHF. In DNA, the CDR3 is TGTGCCAGCAGCTTAGAGTTGGCAGGGGATTCACCCCTCCACTTT.

This clonotype came up once. The CDR3 DNA reads as TGTGCCAGCAGCCGTCTGCGGGAGTTCGCAGATACGCAGTATTTT. Its protein is CASSRLREFADTQYF. The chain links TRBV7-3 to TRBJ2-3; 7 bases fit TRBD2. CDR3 length: 15 residues. V shed 5 bases and J 4 bases; nucleotides not matched to a gene: 9. Germline CDR1 and CDR2: SGHTA and FQGTGA.

The V and J genes are TRBV7-6 and TRBJ2-2, with 9 nucleotides matching TRBD1. This CDR3 contains 16 residues. Germline V lookup: CDR1 SGHVS, CDR2 FNYEAQ. The junction had 4 bases not matched to a gene; V was cut back by 1 base and J by 4 bases. The DNA for the CDR3 is TGTGCCAGCAGCTTAGTGACAGGGGGGGGCACCGGGGAGCTGTTTTTT. Translating it yields CASSLVTGGGTGELFF.

There are many counts of this clonotype. This rearrangement joins TRBV7-8 to TRBJ2-6; 7 bases agree with TRBD2. With V trimmed by 0 bases and J by 0 bases, 8 bases remained unmatched. This CDR3 region has 19 residues. CDR1 and CDR2 (germline): SGHVS, FQNEAQ. The CDR3 loop is CASSLARKGLSSGANVLTF. CDR3 DNA: TGTGCCAGCAGCTTAGCGCGGAAGGGACTAAGCTCTGGGGCCAACGTCCTGACTTTC.

This clonotype was picked up many times. The chain is built from TRBV28 and TRBJ2-5; 8 bases match TRBD1. The junction had 21 bases not matched to a gene; V was cut back by 2 bases and J by 7 bases. From germline, CDR1 is MDHEN and CDR2 SYDVKM. This CDR3 is 19 amino acids long. CDR3 sequence (DNA): TGTGCCAGCAGTTTAGTGGGGCCAGGGGCAACAGGGGGATGGCGGACCCAGTACTTC. The encoded protein is CASSLVGPGATGGWRTQYF.

This sequence joins TRBV5-1 and TRBJ2-5; D remains ambiguous. Between the trimmed V and J ends, which lost 1 base and 3 bases, there was a span of 7 bases. The CDR3 is 13 amino acids. Germline CDR1 reads SGHRS; CDR2 reads YFSETQ. The CDR3 DNA sequence: TGCGCCAGCAGCTTGCACTACGAAGAGACCCAGTACTTC. Residues: CASSLHYEETQYF.

This chain joins TRBV20-1 and TRBJ1-5; D not certain. The V gene's germline CDR1 is DFQATT and CDR2 SNEGSKA (reference sequence). Trimming left V 6 bases short and J 1 base short, with 13 bases between. The CDR3 length is 14 residues. The CDR3, as DNA: TGCAGTGCGACCTTTGGGGTGAGCAATCAGCCCCAGCATTTT. Amino acids: CSATFGVSNQPQHF.

This clonotype was counted between two and nine times. A far larger clone lies a single base away; this is likely a read error. This chain connects TRBV2 to TRBJ1-1; D call uncertain. Germline CDR1 SNHLY, CDR2 FYNNEI. The CDR3 length is 11 residues. Trimming took off 6 bases at V and 1 base at J, with 3 bases between the two ends. The CDR3 sequence: CASRENTEAFF. CDR3 DNA: TGTGCCAGCAGGGAGAACACTGAAGCTTTCTTT.

About this clonotype itself: Mismatch with germline at one junction end may stem from a read error. The chain has TRBV27 and TRBJ2-4; D may be TRBD2 (5 bases). The CDR3 has 16 residues. Looked up from germline, CDR1 is MNHEY and CDR2 is SMNVEV (reference sequence). The CDR3 here is CASSLSPDLAKDIQYF. CDR3 sequence (DNA): TGTGCCAGCAGTTTATCCCCAGATCTAGCCAAAGACATTCAGTACTTC.

This clonotype came up a few times. The chain couples TRBV20-1 to TRBJ2-7; D unresolved. With 8 bases removed from V and 7 bases from J, the gap between germline ends came to 30 bases. The CDR3 is made up of 16 amino acids. Per the germline V gene, CDR1 is DFQATT and CDR2 is SNEGSKA (reference sequence). Here the CDR3 reads CSPIRHVAPGMGEQYF. CDR3 coding DNA: TGCAGTCCTATCCGACATGTGGCGCCTGGGATGGGGGAGCAGTACTTC.

V usage is TRBV19 and J usage is TRBJ1-6, with unresolved D. The CDR3 sequence is 15 residues long. Germline-derived CDR1 and CDR2 are LNHDA and SQIVND (reference sequence). The V end was cut by 7 bases, the J end by 6 bases, with 16 bases between. This CDR3 is CASTITEPGNSPLHF. As DNA, the CDR3 is TGTGCCAGTACCATCACAGAACCTGGTAATTCACCCCTCCACTTT.

As regards this clonotype: This may be a read error, as it is one base from a much larger clone. The chain couples TRBV12-3 or TRBV12-4 to TRBJ2-7; D tentatively fits TRBD1 or TRBD2 (5 bases each). The CDR3 length is 14 residues. CDR3 amino acids: CASTPGQRTYKQYF. Written as DNA, the CDR3 is TGTGCCAGCACCCCGGGGCAGCGAACCTACAAGCAGTACTTC.

This clonotype occurred many times. Written as DNA, the CDR3 is TGTGCCATCAGTGGGCAGGGAGATTCACCCCTCCACTTT. Translation: CAISGQGDSPLHF. This chain uses TRBV10-3 with TRBJ1-6, with a possible D match to TRBD1 (5 bases). In germline, CDR1 is ENHRY, CDR2 SYGVKD. This CDR3 contains 13 residues. Trimming took off 4 bases at V and 8 bases at J, with 9 bases between the two ends.

The genes are TRBV4-1 and TRBJ2-7, with 9 bases matching TRBD2. The germline V gene has CDR1 MGHRA and CDR2 YSYEKL. V was clipped by 6 bases and J by 0 bases; unmatched bases: 21. The length of the CDR3 is 20 residues. CDR3 amino acids: CASRPLASGGPHTPSYEQYF. The DNA of the CDR3 is TGCGCCAGCAGGCCCCTAGCGAGCGGGGGGCCACACACCCCCTCCTACGAGCAGTACTTC.

This clonotype was seen a few times. The chain carries TRBV28 and TRBJ2-4; perhaps D is TRBD1 or TRBD2 (5 bases each). Looked up from germline, CDR1 is MDHEN and CDR2 is SYDVKM. The CDR3 is 15 residues long. V was shortened by 5 bases and J by 2 bases, with 13 bases between the two germline ends. CDR3 nucleotides: TGTGCCAGCAGTAGGGGAGTAGCGACCAAAAACATTCAGTACTTC. Its translation is CASSRGVATKNIQYF.

The rearrangement uses TRBV4-1 and TRBJ2-2, with unresolved D. The CDR3 has 16 residues. Trimming pared 5 bases from V and 1 base from J, leaving 14 bases between. CDR1 and CDR2 (germline): MGHRA, YSYEKL. The CDR3 sequence is CASSKALLGNTGELFF. The CDR3, as DNA: TGCGCCAGCAGCAAAGCTCTCTTGGGGAACACCGGGGAGCTGTTTTTT.

The rearrangement links TRBV6-5 to TRBJ1-3; D unresolved. The CDR3 contains 14 residues. Germline V gene lookup returns CDR1 MNHEY and CDR2 SVGAGI. Trimming took 2 bases from V and 1 from J, leaving 6 bases between them. The CDR3 protein is CASSYPGSGNTIYF. CDR3 coding DNA: TGTGCCAGCAGTTACCCCGGGTCTGGAAACACCATATATTTT.

A note on this clonotype: This may be a read error, as it is one base from a much larger clone. This chain links TRBV28 with TRBJ1-4; D is unresolved. Looked up from germline, CDR1 is MDHEN and CDR2 is SYDVKM. The CDR3 is 13 amino acids. The V gene lost 2 bases and the J gene lost 13 bases, with 14 bases spanning the gap. The CDR3 nucleotides read TGTGCCAGCAGTTTACGAAGGAACGGAAGACTGTTTTTT. Translating it yields CASSLRRNGRLFF.

The V and J genes are TRBV14 and TRBJ2-5; unclear D gene. The CDR3 is made up of 15 amino acids. Germline loops: CDR1 SGHDN, CDR2 FVKESK. The V end was cut by 0 bases, the J end by 7 bases, with 15 bases between. For the CDR3, the DNA is TGTGCCAGCAGCCAAGATGGAGTAGTTCGTATGACCCAGTACTTC. This encodes CASSQDGVVRMTQYF.

In this sample, this clonotype turned up a few times. This chain uses TRBV20-1 with TRBJ1-2; perhaps TRBD1 as D (6 bases). This CDR3 spans 14 amino acids. The germline gives CDR1 DFQATT, CDR2 SNEGSKA (reference sequence). Trimming pared 0 bases from V and 8 bases from J, leaving 16 bases between. CDR3 DNA: TGCAGTGCTAGAGAAACAGGGAGGGAGGGGGGCTACACCTTC. This codes for CSARETGREGGYTF.

This clonotype was detected ten times or more. The chain is built from TRBV7-3 and TRBJ1-6, with D possibly TRBD1 on 5 matching bases. V was clipped by 0 bases and J by 7 bases, with 10 bases between them. The CDR3 sequence is 15 residues long. In germline, CDR1 is SGHTA, CDR2 FQGTGA. The CDR3: CASSLTSGLNSPLHF. In nucleotides, the CDR3 is TGTGCCAGCAGCTTAACGTCGGGGCTGAATTCACCCCTCCACTTT.

This clonotype has ten or more counts. The chain uses TRBV6-2 or TRBV6-3 and TRBJ2-2; the D gene is possibly TRBD2 (6 bases). V was shortened by 2 bases and J by 5 bases, with 12 bases between the two germline ends. The CDR3 consists of 15 residues. CDR1 and CDR2 from the germline V gene are MNHEY and SVGEGT. In DNA, the CDR3 is TGTGCCAGCAGTTACCTGACTAGGGGTACCGGGGAGCTGTTTTTT. It codes for CASSYLTRGTGELFF.